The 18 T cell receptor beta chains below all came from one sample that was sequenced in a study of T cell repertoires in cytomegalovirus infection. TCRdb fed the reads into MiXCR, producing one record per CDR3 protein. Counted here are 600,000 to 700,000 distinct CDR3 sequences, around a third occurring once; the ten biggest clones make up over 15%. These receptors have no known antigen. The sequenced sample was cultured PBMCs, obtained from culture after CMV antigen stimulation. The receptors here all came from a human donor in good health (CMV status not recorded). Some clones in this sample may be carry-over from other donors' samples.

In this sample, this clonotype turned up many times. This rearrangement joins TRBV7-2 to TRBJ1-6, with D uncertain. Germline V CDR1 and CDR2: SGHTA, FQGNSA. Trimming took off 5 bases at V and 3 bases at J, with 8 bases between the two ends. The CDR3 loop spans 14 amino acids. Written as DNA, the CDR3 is TGTGCCAGCAGCCCAGGCAACTATAATTCACCCCTCCACTTT. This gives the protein CASSPGNYNSPLHF.

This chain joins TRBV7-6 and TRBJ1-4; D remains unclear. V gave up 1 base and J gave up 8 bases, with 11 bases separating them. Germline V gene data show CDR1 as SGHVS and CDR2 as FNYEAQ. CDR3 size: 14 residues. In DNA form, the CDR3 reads TGTGCCAGCAGCTTAGACGTATTCGGCGAAAAACTGTTTTTT. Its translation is CASSLDVFGEKLFF.

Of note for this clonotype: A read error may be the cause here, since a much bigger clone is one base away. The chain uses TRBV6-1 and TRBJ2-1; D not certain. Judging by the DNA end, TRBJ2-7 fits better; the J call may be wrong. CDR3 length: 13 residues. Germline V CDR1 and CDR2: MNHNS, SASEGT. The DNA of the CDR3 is TGTGCCAGCAGTAAGAGCTCCTACAATGAGCAGTACTTC. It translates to CASSKSSYNEQYF.

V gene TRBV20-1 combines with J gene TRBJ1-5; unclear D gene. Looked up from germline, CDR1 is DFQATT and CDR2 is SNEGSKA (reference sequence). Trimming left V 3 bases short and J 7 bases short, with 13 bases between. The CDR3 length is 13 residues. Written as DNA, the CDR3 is TGCAGTGCTAGTCACGGAAGGGAACAGCCCCAGCATTTT. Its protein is CSASHGREQPQHF.

The CDR3 nucleotides read TGTGCCAGTAGTATGGAAGGCGGCTACAATGAGCAGTTCTTC. Translation: CASSMEGGYNEQFF. The chain joins TRBV19 to TRBJ2-1, with D unclear. CDR3 length: 14 residues. Between the trimmed V and J ends, which lost 3 bases and 3 bases, there was a span of 9 bases. Germline CDR1 and CDR2: LNHDA and SQIVND (reference sequence).

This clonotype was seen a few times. CDR3 in amino acids: CSATDQGPNEKLFF. The CDR3 nucleotides read TGCAGTGCTACCGACCAGGGTCCTAATGAAAAACTGTTTTTT. The chain has TRBV20-1 and TRBJ1-4; D perhaps matches TRBD1 (5 bases). This CDR3 region has 14 residues. Trimming took 4 bases from V and 3 from J, leaving 12 bases between them. Germline CDR1 is DFQATT and CDR2 is SNEGSKA (reference sequence).

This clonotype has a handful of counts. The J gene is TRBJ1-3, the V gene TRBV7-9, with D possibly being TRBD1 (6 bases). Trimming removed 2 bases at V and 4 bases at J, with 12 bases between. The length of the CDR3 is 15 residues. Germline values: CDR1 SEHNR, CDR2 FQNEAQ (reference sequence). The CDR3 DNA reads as TGTGCCAGCAGCTTAACAGGGATGGCCGGAAACACCATATATTTT. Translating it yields CASSLTGMAGNTIYF.

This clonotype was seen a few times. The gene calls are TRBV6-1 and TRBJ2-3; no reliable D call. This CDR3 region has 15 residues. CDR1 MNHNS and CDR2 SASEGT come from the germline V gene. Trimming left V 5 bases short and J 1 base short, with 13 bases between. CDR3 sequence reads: CASSFSLYGTDTQYF. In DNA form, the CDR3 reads TGTGCCAGCAGTTTCTCCTTGTATGGCACAGATACGCAGTATTTT.

CDR3: CASSTPNVGNEQFF. Here the CDR3 DNA reads TGTGCCAGCAGCACACCCAACGTTGGCAATGAGCAGTTCTTC. The genes are TRBV7-9 and TRBJ2-1, with unresolved D. From germline, CDR1 is SEHNR and CDR2 FQNEAQ (reference sequence). V lost 5 bases to trimming and J lost 6 bases, with 14 bases between them. The CDR3 is made up of 14 amino acids.

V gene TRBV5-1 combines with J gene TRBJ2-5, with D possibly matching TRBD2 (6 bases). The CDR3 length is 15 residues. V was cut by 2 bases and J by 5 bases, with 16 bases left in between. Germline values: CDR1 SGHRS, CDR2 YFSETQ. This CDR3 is CASSLPGGAQETQYF. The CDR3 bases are TGCGCCAGCAGCTTACCAGGAGGGGCGCAGGAGACCCAGTACTTC.

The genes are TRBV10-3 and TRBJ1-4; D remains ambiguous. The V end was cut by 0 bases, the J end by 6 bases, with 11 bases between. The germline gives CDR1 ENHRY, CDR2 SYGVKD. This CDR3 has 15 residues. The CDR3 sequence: CAISESIQPDEKLFF. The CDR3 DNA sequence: TGTGCCATCAGTGAGTCGATACAACCGGATGAAAAACTGTTTTTT.

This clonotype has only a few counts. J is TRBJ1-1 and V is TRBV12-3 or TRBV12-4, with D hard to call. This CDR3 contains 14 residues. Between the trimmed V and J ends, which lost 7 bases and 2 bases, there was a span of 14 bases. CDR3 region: CASNEAAGNTEAFF. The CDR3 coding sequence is TGTGCCAGCAATGAAGCCGCCGGCAACACTGAAGCTTTCTTT.

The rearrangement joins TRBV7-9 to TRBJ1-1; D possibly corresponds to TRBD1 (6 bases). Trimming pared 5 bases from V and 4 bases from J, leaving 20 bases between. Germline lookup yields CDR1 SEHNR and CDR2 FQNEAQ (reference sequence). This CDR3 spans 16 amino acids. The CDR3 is CASSPYRGAIGTEAFF. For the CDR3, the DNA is TGTGCCAGCAGCCCGTATCGGGGGGCTATTGGCACTGAAGCTTTCTTT.

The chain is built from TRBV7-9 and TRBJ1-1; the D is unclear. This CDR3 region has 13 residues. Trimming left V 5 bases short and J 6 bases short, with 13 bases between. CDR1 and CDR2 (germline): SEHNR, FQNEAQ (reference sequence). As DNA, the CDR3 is TGTGCCAGCAGCCAAGGAAGTGGAGCTGAAGCTTTCTTT. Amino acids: CASSQGSGAEAFF.

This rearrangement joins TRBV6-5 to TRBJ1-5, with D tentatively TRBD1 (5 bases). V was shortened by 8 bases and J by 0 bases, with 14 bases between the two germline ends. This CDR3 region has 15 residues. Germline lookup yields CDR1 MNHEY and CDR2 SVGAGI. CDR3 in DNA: TGTGCCAGCTCGATTCAAACAGGTAGCAATCAGCCCCAGCATTTT. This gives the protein CASSIQTGSNQPQHF.

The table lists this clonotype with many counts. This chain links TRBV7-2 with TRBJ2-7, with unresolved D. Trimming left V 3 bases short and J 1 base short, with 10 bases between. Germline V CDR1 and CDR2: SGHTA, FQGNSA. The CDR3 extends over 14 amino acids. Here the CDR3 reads CASSFLSGSYEQYF. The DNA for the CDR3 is TGTGCCAGCAGCTTTCTTTCAGGATCCTACGAGCAGTACTTC.

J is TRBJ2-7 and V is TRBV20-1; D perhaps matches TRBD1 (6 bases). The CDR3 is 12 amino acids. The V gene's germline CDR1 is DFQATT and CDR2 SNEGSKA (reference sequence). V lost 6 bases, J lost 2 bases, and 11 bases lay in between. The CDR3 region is CSALQGTYEQYF. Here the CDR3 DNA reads TGCAGTGCCTTACAGGGAACCTACGAGCAGTACTTC.

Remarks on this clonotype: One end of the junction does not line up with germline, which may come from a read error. The CDR3 nucleotides are TGTGCCAGCAGTGAGAACCGGGACGACTACGAGAAGTACTTC. It codes for CASSENRDDYEKYF. V is TRBV2 and J is TRBJ2-7, with D perhaps assigned TRBD1 or TRBD2 (5 bases each). CDR3 length: 14 amino acids. Germline V gene sequence: CDR1 SNHLY, CDR2 FYNNEI.